The T cell receptor beta chain described here comes from a study of blood T cell repertoires in COVID-19. Study-level background: Samples of COVID-19 (acute and convalescent) were obtained from the United States, Italy and Spain. PBMCs, B-cell-depleted T cells, or T cells were the source of the cDNA or gDNA that made up the material.

This clone was observed a few times. With 4 bases removed from V and 5 bases from J, the gap between germline ends came to 12 bases. Germline CDR1 reads SEHNR; CDR2 reads FQNEAQ (reference sequence). This CDR3 contains 13 residues. Per the original methods: Nucleated cell number was recorded as an estimate derived from reference gene primer amplification. TCRdb's table, derived via immunoSEQ multiplex PCR, lists solely in-frame clones and lacks some. D and trimming come from the DNA, and the V and J calls and clone size come from that table. The table records some 78,000 clones, around 91% of them present only once.

The TCR comes from a woman aged 50 to 60 in a cohort sampled during active COVID-19. The chain combines TRBV7-9 with TRBJ2-7; perhaps TRBD1 as D (5 bases). Sequencing used peripheral blood. In nucleotides, the CDR3 is TGTGCCAGCAGCTCTCCAGGGATCCACGAGCAGTACTTC. Encoded protein: CASSSPGIHEQYF.